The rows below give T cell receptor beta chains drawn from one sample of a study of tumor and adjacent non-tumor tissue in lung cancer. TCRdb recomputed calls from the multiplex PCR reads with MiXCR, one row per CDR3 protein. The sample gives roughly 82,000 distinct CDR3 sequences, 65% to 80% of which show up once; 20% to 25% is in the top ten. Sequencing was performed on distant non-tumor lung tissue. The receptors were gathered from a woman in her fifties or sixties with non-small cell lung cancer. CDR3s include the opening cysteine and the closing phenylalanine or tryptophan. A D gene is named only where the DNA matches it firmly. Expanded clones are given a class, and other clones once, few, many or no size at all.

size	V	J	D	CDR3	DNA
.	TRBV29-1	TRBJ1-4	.	CGVTRVTNEKMFF	TGCGGCGTGACCAGGGTGACTAATGAAAAAATGTTTTTT
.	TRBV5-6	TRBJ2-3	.	CANSRDDTQYF	TGTGCCAACAGCCGGGATGATACGCAGTATTTT
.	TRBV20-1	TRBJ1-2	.	CSARETRVGLGYIF	TGCAGTGCTAGAGAAACAAGGGTGGGGCTTGGCTACATCTTC
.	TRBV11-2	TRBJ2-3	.	CACSLGPSGDHTQYF	TGTGCCTGTAGCTTAGGACCCTCAGGGGACCATACGCAGTATTTT
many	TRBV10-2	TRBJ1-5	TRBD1	CASSMTGGSNQPQHF	TGCGCCAGCAGCATGACAGGGGGGAGCAATCAGCCCCAGCATTTT
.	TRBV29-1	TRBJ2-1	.	CNVGSGGQGIDQFF	TGCAACGTTGGCTCGGGGGGCCAGGGGATTGACCAGTTCTTC
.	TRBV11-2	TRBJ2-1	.	CASSPSSVRVGSYNEQFF	TGTGCCAGCAGCCCCAGTAGCGTGAGGGTTGGGTCCTACAATGAGCAGTTCTTC
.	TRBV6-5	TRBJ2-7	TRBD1	CASSFGTDGYEQYF	TGTGCCAGCAGCTTCGGGACAGATGGCTACGAGCAGTACTTC
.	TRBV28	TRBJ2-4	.	CAGSLSRTYRNIQYF	TGTGCCGGCAGCCTATCACGGACTTACAGAAACATTCAGTACTTC
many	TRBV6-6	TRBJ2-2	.	CASSYAGTMTGLNTGELFF	TGTGCCAGCAGTTACGCGGGTACGATGACAGGCTTGAACACCGGGGAGCTGTTTTTT
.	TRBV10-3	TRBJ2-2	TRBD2	CAISVQREGIGELFF	TGTGCCATCAGTGTTCAGCGGGAGGGCATCGGGGAGCTGTTTTTT
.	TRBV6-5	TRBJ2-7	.	CASSLHGTGKQYF	TGTGCCAGCTCGTTACATGGGACTGGCAAGCAGTACTTC
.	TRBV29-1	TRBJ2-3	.	CSVDAPSQYF	TGCAGTGTTGATGCCCCTTCGCAGTATTTT
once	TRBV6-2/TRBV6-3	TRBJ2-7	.	CASCYDKTTSVQYF	TGTGCCAGCTGTTACGACAAGACGACCTCTGTGCAGTACTTC
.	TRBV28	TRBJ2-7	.	CASSKLSYEQYF	TGTGCCAGCAGCAAGCTCAGCTACGAGCAGTACTTC
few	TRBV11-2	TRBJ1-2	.	CDSSPGTYGYTF	TGTGACAGCAGCCCAGGGACCTATGGCTACACCTTC
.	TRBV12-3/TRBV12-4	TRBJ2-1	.	CASSLSVAGPNEQFF	TGTGCCAGTAGTTTATCCGTCGCGGGGCCGAATGAGCAGTTCTTC
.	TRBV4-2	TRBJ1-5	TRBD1	CASSQSDRDPQHF	TGTGCCAGCAGCCAATCGGACAGGGATCCCCAGCATTTT
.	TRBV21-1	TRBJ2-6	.	CVSSAGDRPSSGANVLTF	TGTGTTAGCAGCGCAGGGGACAGGCCCTCCTCTGGGGCCAACGTCCTGACTTTC
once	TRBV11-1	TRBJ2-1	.	CASSLRGGQYEQFF	TGTGCCAGCAGCCTAAGAGGTGGCCAGTATGAGCAGTTCTTC
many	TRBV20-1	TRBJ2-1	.	CSARDGGSGHNEQFF	TGCAGTGCTAGAGATGGAGGGAGCGGGCACAATGAGCAGTTCTTC
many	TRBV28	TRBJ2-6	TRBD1	CASSIFGTGGNVLTF	TGTGCCAGCAGCATATTCGGGACAGGGGGCAACGTCCTGACTTTC
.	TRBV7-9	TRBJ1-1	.	CGGSLVVRAFF	TGTGGCGGCAGCTTAGTTGTACGAGCTTTCTTT